The 30 T cell receptor beta chains below all came from one sample that was sequenced in a study of T-cell memory formation after mild COVID-19. TCRdb independently ran MiXCR on the 5' RACE reads; one entry per CDR3 protein. Here the sample spans 210,000 or so distinct CDR3 sequences, around 25% being singletons. Sequenced sample: PBMCs or a T cell subset sorted from them (not recorded which). These receptors were collected from an adult woman who had mild COVID-19 (a few samples of this study predate the infection). Cell type and time point are not known.

A few counts support this clonotype. This chain uses TRBV20-1 with TRBJ2-1; 12 nucleotides align to TRBD2. Germline V CDR1 and CDR2: DFQATT, SNEGSKA (reference sequence). J lost 3 bases, V lost 2 bases, and 11 bases had no gene match. This CDR3 region has 18 residues. CDR3 in amino acids: CSARRLDRLAGVYNEQFF. The DNA of the CDR3 is TGCAGTGCTAGACGTCTTGATAGACTAGCGGGGGTCTACAATGAGCAGTTCTTC.

V usage is TRBV7-2 and J usage is TRBJ1-1; D is unresolved. The CDR3 length is 12 residues. Germline V gene sequence: CDR1 SGHTA, CDR2 FQGNSA. V lost 3 bases to trimming and J lost 5 bases, with 7 bases between them. The CDR3: CASSLLLTEAFF. CDR3 bases: TGTGCCAGCAGCTTGCTTCTAACTGAAGCTTTCTTT.

This clonotype showed up just a few times. The V gene is TRBV27, the J gene TRBJ2-1, with D possibly matching TRBD2 (6 bases). V lost 2 bases to trimming and J lost 2 bases, with 7 bases between them. This CDR3 contains 14 residues. Germline loops: CDR1 MNHEY, CDR2 SMNVEV (reference sequence). CDR3 region: CASSLERAYNEQFF. The DNA of the CDR3 is TGTGCCAGCAGTTTAGAGCGGGCCTACAATGAGCAGTTCTTC.

The table lists this clonotype with a few counts. The chain links TRBV5-1 to TRBJ1-1; D uncertain. Between the trimmed V and J ends, which lost 0 bases and 4 bases, there was a span of 10 bases. Per germline, CDR1 SGHRS and CDR2 YFSETQ. This CDR3 spans 14 amino acids. In DNA, the CDR3 is TGCGCCAGCAGCTTGGAGGCAGGATCCACTGAAGCTTTCTTT. Translation: CASSLEAGSTEAFF.

The chain employs TRBV5-1 and TRBJ2-5; perhaps TRBD2 as D (5 bases). This CDR3 has 16 amino acids. CDR1 is SGHRS, CDR2 YFSETQ, per germline. Trimming pared 1 base from V and 5 bases from J, leaving 18 bases between. CDR3 bases: TGCGCCAGCAGCTTGATGTCTGCTAACCGCGGGGAGACCCAGTACTTC. Its protein product is CASSLMSANRGETQYF.

The chain links TRBV5-1 to TRBJ1-1; D is unclear. Germline values: CDR1 SGHRS, CDR2 YFSETQ. This CDR3 has 12 amino acids. Trimming removed 5 bases at V and 2 bases at J, with 7 bases between. Here the CDR3 reads CASREGNTEAFF. The CDR3 bases are TGCGCCAGCAGAGAGGGAAACACTGAAGCTTTCTTT.

In this sample, this clonotype turned up a few times. This chain joins TRBV3-1 and TRBJ2-5; D is undetermined. Germline V CDR1 and CDR2: LGHDT, YNNKEL (reference sequence). Trimming removed 2 bases at V and 2 bases at J, with 12 bases between. CDR3 length: 15 residues. Here the CDR3 reads CASSQRTSTQETQYF. Here the CDR3 DNA reads TGTGCCAGCAGCCAAAGGACGTCGACACAAGAGACCCAGTACTTC.

This clonotype has a handful of counts. This chain links TRBV27 with TRBJ1-2; 7 bases fit TRBD1. The CDR3 has 14 residues. After removal of 5 bases from V and 3 bases from J, the junction contained 6 bases not matched to a gene. Germline CDR1 MNHEY, CDR2 SMNVEV (reference sequence). The CDR3 sequence: CASSRQGTDYGYTF. CDR3 nucleotide sequence: TGTGCCAGCAGTCGACAGGGCACGGACTATGGCTACACCTTC.

In this sample, this clonotype turned up a few times. The genes are TRBV7-6 and TRBJ2-4; D is unclear. This CDR3 comprises 14 residues. V was cut by 4 bases and J by 5 bases, with 12 bases left in between. Germline CDR1 is SGHVS and CDR2 is FNYEAQ. CDR3 in amino acids: CASSSSPTENIQYF. The CDR3 nucleotides read TGTGCCAGCAGCTCCTCTCCTACCGAAAACATTCAGTACTTC.

V and J are TRBV7-3 and TRBJ1-1; 7 bases align to TRBD1. The germline V gene has CDR1 SGHTA and CDR2 FQGTGA. The CDR3 has 13 residues. Trimming at V came to 6 bases and at J to 4 bases, leaving 5 bases not matched to a gene. CDR3 nucleotides: TGTGCCAGCAGAGAGGGGGCGGGCACTGAAGCTTTCTTT. Translated: CASREGAGTEAFF.

J is TRBJ2-1 and V is TRBV4-3; possibly TRBD2 for D (5 bases). V was trimmed by 1 base and J by 3 bases, leaving 10 bases between them. CDR1 LGHNA and CDR2 YSLEER come from the germline V gene. This CDR3 contains 15 residues. The DNA for the CDR3 is TGCGCCAGCAGCCAAGCGGGAAACTACTACAATGAGCAGTTCTTC. Protein: CASSQAGNYYNEQFF.

CDR3 sequence reads: CASSLGILTGGEETQYF. The CDR3 coding sequence is TGCGCCAGCAGCTTGGGGATCCTTACAGGAGGGGAAGAGACCCAGTACTTC. The chain joins TRBV5-1 to TRBJ2-5; weak D call: TRBD2 (6 bases). The CDR3 sequence is 17 residues long. Germline-derived CDR1 and CDR2 are SGHRS and YFSETQ. V lost 0 bases, J lost 3 bases, and 18 bases lay in between.

This clonotype was observed once. The CDR3 loop reads CASRPFSDGYTF. CDR3 nucleotides: TGTGCCAGCCGCCCTTTTAGCGACGGCTACACCTTC. The J gene is TRBJ1-2, the V gene TRBV14, with D unclear. Trimming shortened V by 8 bases and J by 8 bases, and 15 bases separated the two germline ends. Germline-derived CDR1 and CDR2 are SGHDN and FVKESK. The CDR3 sequence is 12 residues long. The full variable domain, in which reference TRBV14 and TRBJ1-2 provide the parts outside the CDR3, is EAGVTQFPSHSVIEKGQTVTLRCDPISGHDNLYWYRRVMGKEIKFLLHFVKESKQDESGMPNNRFLAERTGGTYSTLKVQPAELEDSGVYFCASRPFSDGYTFGSGTRLTVV.

The chain recombines TRBV6-2 or TRBV6-3 with TRBJ2-7; 7 bases align to TRBD2. In germline, CDR1 is MNHEY, CDR2 SVGEGT. Trimming at V came to 6 bases and at J to 6 bases, leaving 8 bases not matched to a gene. The CDR3 is 13 amino acids. The CDR3 DNA reads as TGTGCCAGCAGAGAAGGGACTACTTGCGAGCAGTACTTC. Its protein is CASREGTTCEQYF.

The chain carries TRBV19 and TRBJ2-5; 13 bases line up with TRBD2. The germline V gene encodes CDR1 LNHDA and CDR2 SQIVND (reference sequence). CDR3 length: 15 amino acids. V lost 3 bases and J lost 4; bases outside the gene matches: 2. The CDR3 sequence is CASSMGLAGRETQYF. The CDR3 DNA is TGTGCCAGTAGTATGGGACTAGCGGGAAGAGAGACCCAGTACTTC.

This clonotype has just a few counts. The chain uses TRBV11-3 and TRBJ2-7; perhaps TRBD1 as D (5 bases). The CDR3 contains 13 residues. V was shortened by 1 base and J by 5 bases, with 9 bases between the two germline ends. Germline V gene sequence: CDR1 SGHNT, CDR2 YENEEA. CDR3 loop: CASSLVGVHEQYF. DNA of the CDR3: TGTGCCAGCAGCTTAGTAGGGGTCCACGAGCAGTACTTC.

This clonotype was detected only a few times. This chain connects TRBV19 to TRBJ2-7; D gene ambiguous. The CDR3 is made up of 12 amino acids. Between the trimmed V and J ends, which lost 10 bases and 5 bases, there was a span of 15 bases. In germline, CDR1 is LNHDA, CDR2 SQIVND (reference sequence). CDR3 sequence: CATKSRIDEQYF. The CDR3 DNA reads as TGTGCCACCAAGAGCAGGATCGACGAGCAGTACTTC. Full variable domain (outside the CDR3, taken from reference TRBV19 and TRBJ2-7): DGGITQSPKYLFRKEGQNVTLSCEQNLNHDAMYWYRQDPGQGLRLIYYSQIVNDFQKGDIAEGYSVSREKKESFPLTVTSAQKNPTAFYLCATKSRIDEQYFGPGTRLTVT.

This clonotype was seen only a few times. The chain is built from TRBV5-1 and TRBJ2-1, with 8 bases matching TRBD2. Germline V gene sequence: CDR1 SGHRS, CDR2 YFSETQ. The V segment lost 0 bases and the J segment 9 bases; nucleotides outside the gene matches: 11. This CDR3 spans 16 amino acids. CDR3 coding DNA: TGCGCCAGCAGCTTGGCCCCAGCGGGGGCCTCCGGTGAGCAGTTCTTC. Protein sequence: CASSLAPAGASGEQFF.

The gene calls are TRBV3-1 and TRBJ1-1, with TRBD1 matching over 8 bases. The CDR3 extends over 18 amino acids. V shed 0 bases, J shed 0 bases, and the junction held 9 bases outside the gene matches. The V gene's germline CDR1 is LGHDT and CDR2 YNNKEL (reference sequence). CDR3 in amino acids: CASSQEGTGLRMNTEAFF. The DNA for the CDR3 is TGTGCCAGCAGCCAAGAGGGGACAGGACTCCGCATGAACACTGAAGCTTTCTTT.

This clonotype was counted a few times. The V gene is TRBV7-2, the J gene TRBJ2-3, with 9 bases lining up with TRBD2. This CDR3 comprises 17 residues. The junction had 15 bases not matched to a gene; V was cut back by 5 bases and J by 6 bases. Per the germline V gene, CDR1 is SGHTA and CDR2 is FQGNSA. CDR3 nucleotides: TGTGCCAGCAGCGTATATAGCGGGGGTACGAATGGGGATACGCAGTATTTT. This gives the protein CASSVYSGGTNGDTQYF.

The chain recombines TRBV20-1 with TRBJ2-1, with 8 bases lining up with TRBD2. Germline CDR1 is DFQATT and CDR2 is SNEGSKA (reference sequence). V shed 1 base, J shed 5 bases, and the junction held 22 bases outside the gene matches. The CDR3 covers 20 residues. CDR3 bases: TGCAGTGCTAGAGGCTATCTCAAGGACGGGGGGGCGTTTGTACACAATGAGCAGTTCTTC. It codes for CSARGYLKDGGAFVHNEQFF.

This sequence joins TRBV7-8 and TRBJ2-1; D not certain. The CDR3 extends over 12 amino acids. Trimming pared 1 base from V and 6 bases from J, leaving 4 bases between. Germline lookup yields CDR1 SGHVS and CDR2 FQNEAQ. In DNA, the CDR3 is TGTGCCAGCAGCTTAGGCATCAATGAGCAGTTCTTC. Its protein product is CASSLGINEQFF.

This chain uses TRBV12-3 or TRBV12-4 with TRBJ2-1; D unclear. The CDR3 sequence is 16 residues long. The V and J ends lost 0 bases and 4 bases respectively, with 13 bases between them. The CDR3 nucleotides are TGTGCCAGCAGTTTAGCGCAGGACCCGAGGTACAATGAGCAGTTCTTC. Its translation is CASSLAQDPRYNEQFF.

In DNA, the CDR3 is TGTGCCAGCGCGAAAAGGACCGCGAACACTGAAGCTTTCTTT. It encodes CASAKRTANTEAFF. The chain recombines TRBV2 with TRBJ1-1; no clear D. This CDR3 is 14 amino acids long. The V gene's germline CDR1 is SNHLY and CDR2 FYNNEI. With 8 bases removed from V and 1 base from J, the gap between germline ends came to 14 bases. Complete variable domain (other parts from reference TRBV2 and TRBJ1-1): EPEVTQTPSHQVTQMGQEVILRCVPISNHLYFYWYRQILGQKVEFLVSFYNNEISEKSEIFDDQFSVERPDGSNFTLKIRSTKLEDSAMYFCASAKRTANTEAFFGQGTRLTVV.

This clonotype was picked up a small number of times. The chain carries TRBV4-1 and TRBJ2-1; 9 nucleotides match TRBD2. Germline values: CDR1 MGHRA, CDR2 YSYEKL. This CDR3 spans 19 amino acids. V dropped 6 bases and J dropped 0; count of bases not matched to a gene: 15. Here the CDR3 DNA reads TGCGCCAGCAGGCTTGGACTCCGCGGGGGGGCGAGCTCCTACAATGAGCAGTTCTTC. Protein: CASRLGLRGGASSYNEQFF.

The V gene is TRBV7-8, the J gene TRBJ2-2; 12 bases are a match to TRBD2. CDR1 is SGHVS, CDR2 FQNEAQ, per germline. CDR3 size: 19 residues. J lost 3 bases, V lost 1 base, and 9 bases had no gene match. This chain's CDR3 is CASSLDNLAGGPYTGELFF. The CDR3 DNA reads TGTGCCAGCAGCTTAGATAATCTAGCGGGGGGGCCGTACACCGGGGAGCTGTTTTTT.

The chain uses TRBV5-6 and TRBJ2-1, with 9 bases aligning to TRBD2. V shed 4 bases, J shed 6 bases, and the junction held 5 bases outside the gene matches. This CDR3 has 14 residues. CDR1 and CDR2 (germline): SGHDT, YYEEEE. The CDR3 coding sequence is TGTGCCAGCAGCAATAGCGGGAGACGCAATGAGCAGTTCTTC. It encodes CASSNSGRRNEQFF.

The J gene is TRBJ1-2, the V gene TRBV5-8; maybe TRBD1 (5 bases). Between the trimmed V and J ends, which lost 1 base and 8 bases, there was a span of 12 bases. CDR3 length: 13 residues. Germline CDR1 and CDR2: SGHTS and YDEGEE. The CDR3 reads CASSLYAGPGYTF. In DNA, the CDR3 is TGTGCCAGCAGCTTGTACGCAGGGCCAGGCTACACCTTC.

This clonotype was picked up a small number of times. This sequence joins TRBV10-3 and TRBJ2-1, with D tentatively TRBD2 (6 bases). The CDR3 is made up of 13 amino acids. Trimming removed 0 bases from V and 9 bases from J, with 9 bases in between. Germline lookup yields CDR1 ENHRY and CDR2 SYGVKD. CDR3 bases: TGTGCCATCAGTGAGTCCGGGGGACGTGAGCAGTTCTTC. The encoded protein is CAISESGGREQFF.

The chain joins TRBV2 to TRBJ2-5, with TRBD1 identical over 7 bases. There are 17 residues in the CDR3. CDR1 is SNHLY and CDR2 is FYNNEI in the germline V gene. Trimming at V came to 3 bases and at J to 4 bases, leaving 14 bases not matched to a gene. Written as DNA, the CDR3 is TGTGCCAGCAGTGACGGAAACAGGGGTCGCGAGGGAGAGACCCAGTACTTC. Its protein product is CASSDGNRGREGETQYF.